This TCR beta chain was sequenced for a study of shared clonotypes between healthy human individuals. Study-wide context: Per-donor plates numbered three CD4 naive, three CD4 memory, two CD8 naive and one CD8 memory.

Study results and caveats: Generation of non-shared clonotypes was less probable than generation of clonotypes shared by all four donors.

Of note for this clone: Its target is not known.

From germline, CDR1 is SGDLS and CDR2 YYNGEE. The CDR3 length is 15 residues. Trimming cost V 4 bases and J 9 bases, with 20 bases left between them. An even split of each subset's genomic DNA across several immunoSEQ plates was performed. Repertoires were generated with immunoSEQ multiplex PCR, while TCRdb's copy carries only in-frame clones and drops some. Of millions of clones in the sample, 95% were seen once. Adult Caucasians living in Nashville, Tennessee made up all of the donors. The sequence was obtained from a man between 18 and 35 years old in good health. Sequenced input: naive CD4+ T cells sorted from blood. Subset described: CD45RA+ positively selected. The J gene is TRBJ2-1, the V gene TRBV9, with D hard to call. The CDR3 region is CASSLDLTSPGEQFF. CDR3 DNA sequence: TGTGCCAGCAGCCTAGACTTGACCTCCCCGGGTGAGCAGTTCTTC.